What follows describes a single TCR beta chain. What it binds is not known. TCR beta libraries were made by quantitative 5'-RACE with molecular barcodes. TCRdb fed the 5' RACE reads into MiXCR, producing one record per CDR3 protein. This table has about 340,000 distinct CDR3 sequences, 7% to 9% appearing once. From germline, CDR1 is SGHTA and CDR2 FQGNSA. This CDR3 spans 15 amino acids. Between the trimmed V and J ends, which lost 3 bases and 6 bases, there was a span of 15 bases. The record originates from a study of CD8 T cells in ankylosing spondylitis. Points from the study as a whole: What appeared characteristic of ankylosing spondylitis blood was a TCR beta motif of eight highly homologous variants.

V is TRBV7-2 and J is TRBJ1-5; a possible D gene is TRBD1 (6 bases). Sequenced input: blood, either unsorted or a sorted T cell fraction (not recorded which). This receptor was obtained from a male donor with ankylosing spondylitis. The CDR3 nucleotides read TGTGCCAGCAGCTTTAACAGGGCCGGGGGTCAGCCCCAGCATTTT. It encodes CASSFNRAGGQPQHF.